The 17 T cell receptor beta chains in this list originate from one sample, sequenced in a study of T cell responses to AZD1222 COVID-19 vaccine. Profiling relied on immunoSEQ multiplex PCR, and the TCRdb table lists in-frame clones only, not all of them. The data show 150,000 to 250,000 clones, approximately 90% seen once. The sample in question was peripheral blood, obtained 28 days after the second AZD1222 dose. All receptors derive from an adult who received the AZD1222 COVID-19 vaccine.

The chain uses TRBV30 and TRBJ2-2; D is unclear. CDR1 GTSNPN and CDR2 SVGIG come from the germline V gene (reference sequence). V lost 1 base, J lost 1 base, and 22 bases lay in between. CDR3 length: 19 residues. CDR3 bases: TGTGCCTGGAGTGCTTTCAAGGGCAGACGAACCGGGAACACCGGGGAGCTGTTTTTT. Encoded protein: CAWSAFKGRRTGNTGELFF.

The genes are TRBV14 and TRBJ1-2, with 9 bases aligning to TRBD1. The trim removed 4 bases at V and 2 bases at J, leaving 2 bases unmatched. This CDR3 is 14 amino acids long. Looked up from germline, CDR1 is SGHDN and CDR2 is FVKESK. The CDR3: CASSRGTGNYGYTF. The DNA of the CDR3 is TGTGCCAGCAGCCGCGGGACAGGGAACTATGGCTACACCTTC.

This clone was detected only once. The chain carries TRBV28 and TRBJ2-2, with 9 bases matching TRBD1. J gave up 7 bases and V 5 bases, and 14 bases lay outside the gene matches. The CDR3 covers 17 residues. From germline, CDR1 is MDHEN and CDR2 SYDVKM. The CDR3 nucleotides are TGTGCCAGCAGTAGCCGCTCCTACAGGGGGCGAAGCGGGGAGCTGTTTTTT. It is translated as CASSSRSYRGRSGELFF.

The chain uses TRBV19 and TRBJ1-5; no firm D call. The germline V and J ends were trimmed by 3 bases and 0 bases, with 9 bases remaining between them. Germline V gene lookup returns CDR1 LNHDA and CDR2 SQIVND (reference sequence). The CDR3 extends over 15 amino acids. CDR3 nucleotide sequence: TGTGCCAGTAGTATCTTCCTGAATAGCAATCAGCCCCAGCATTTT. It is translated as CASSIFLNSNQPQHF.

The chain couples TRBV30 to TRBJ1-1; D perhaps matches TRBD1 (5 bases). The length of the CDR3 is 14 residues. Per germline, CDR1 GTSNPN and CDR2 SVGIG (reference sequence). V lost 3 bases, J lost 5 bases, and 16 bases lay in between. Here the CDR3 reads CAWRSTGLGTEAFF. CDR3 nucleotides: TGTGCCTGGAGATCCACGGGGCTGGGGACTGAAGCTTTCTTT.

CDR3 in amino acids: CASSSSGNYGYTF. CDR3 in DNA: TGTGCCAGCAGTTCATCGGGGAACTATGGCTACACCTTC. The chain carries TRBV28 and TRBJ1-2, with unresolved D. Per the germline V gene, CDR1 is MDHEN and CDR2 is SYDVKM. Trimming left V 4 bases short and J 2 bases short, with 8 bases between. This CDR3 has 13 amino acids.

V usage is TRBV6-4 and J usage is TRBJ1-5; D is uncertain. The CDR3 covers 15 residues. Per the germline V gene, CDR1 is MRHNA and CDR2 is SNTAGT. V was pared by 3 bases and J by 3 bases, with 12 bases between. Here the CDR3 reads CASSEAALVNQPQHF. CDR3 DNA sequence: TGTGCCAGCAGTGAGGCGGCCCTGGTCAATCAGCCCCAGCATTTT.

The V and J genes are TRBV2 and TRBJ1-1, with D maybe TRBD1 (5 bases). The germline V and J ends were trimmed by 8 bases and 1 base, with 14 bases remaining between them. The CDR3 runs 14 residues. Germline values: CDR1 SNHLY, CDR2 FYNNEI. CDR3 in DNA: TGTGCCAGCCACGGGGGAAGACAGAACACTGAAGCTTTCTTT. Encoded protein: CASHGGRQNTEAFF.

This rearrangement joins TRBV5-1 to TRBJ2-7, with 11 positions matching TRBD2. The CDR3 has 14 amino acids. V was pared by 4 bases and J by 3 bases, with 3 bases of the junction left unmatched. Per the germline V gene, CDR1 is SGHRS and CDR2 is YFSETQ. In DNA, the CDR3 is TGCGCCAGCAGCCAAGGGACTAGCGGCTACGAGCAGTACTTC. It codes for CASSQGTSGYEQYF.

The rearrangement joins TRBV24-1 to TRBJ1-1, with 8 bases that match TRBD1. Germline CDR1 and CDR2: KGHDR and SFDVKD. This CDR3 is built from 15 residues. The V segment lost 4 bases and the J segment 4 bases; nucleotides outside the gene matches: 7. DNA for the CDR3: TGTGCCACCAGTGACACCGGGACAGGCCGCACTGAAGCTTTCTTT. Its protein is CATSDTGTGRTEAFF.

The V gene is TRBV6-5, the J gene TRBJ2-7; no firm D call. The CDR3 loop spans 13 amino acids. V shed 4 bases and J shed 7 bases, with 14 bases lying between them. Germline CDR1 MNHEY, CDR2 SVGAGI. The CDR3 spells CASSLIRVGEQYF. CDR3 sequence (DNA): TGTGCCAGCAGTTTGATACGGGTGGGTGAGCAGTACTTC.

The rearrangement links TRBV11-2 to TRBJ2-2; 12 bases align to TRBD2. The CDR3 is 15 residues long. CDR1 SGHAT and CDR2 FQNNGV come from the germline V gene. After removal of 7 bases from V and 1 base from J, the junction contained 1 base not matched to a gene. The CDR3 is CASTTSGGNTGELFF. The CDR3, as DNA: TGTGCCAGCACGACTAGCGGGGGGAACACCGGGGAGCTGTTTTTT.

This clone was picked up one time. This chain connects TRBV19 to TRBJ2-7, with D possibly being TRBD1 (5 bases). Trimming stripped 7 bases from V and 1 base from J, with 11 bases between. Looked up from germline, CDR1 is LNHDA and CDR2 is SQIVND (reference sequence). The CDR3 has 13 amino acids. The CDR3 here is CASKQGRSYEQYF. CDR3 DNA: TGTGCCAGTAAGCAGGGAAGGTCCTACGAGCAGTACTTC.

The rearrangement joins TRBV2 to TRBJ1-6, with D perhaps TRBD1 (6 bases). This CDR3 region has 14 residues. Trimming removed 8 bases from V and 6 bases from J, with 14 bases in between. Germline lookup yields CDR1 SNHLY and CDR2 FYNNEI. The CDR3 nucleotides are TGTGCCAGCGGCTTAGGGGGGACTAATTCACCCCTCCACTTT. It is translated as CASGLGGTNSPLHF.

The chain uses TRBV11-3 and TRBJ2-6, with no clear D. V lost 5 bases to trimming and J lost 10 bases, with 21 bases between them. Germline assignment: CDR1 SGHNT and CDR2 YENEEA. The CDR3 has 16 amino acids. This chain's CDR3 is CASSPRAPGDKNVLTF. DNA of the CDR3: TGTGCCAGCAGCCCCCGGGCGCCAGGCGATAAGAACGTCCTGACTTTC.

The chain employs TRBV28 and TRBJ1-2; 7 bases map to TRBD1. The CDR3 has 12 residues. Trimming removed 2 bases from V and 8 bases from J; junction bases left unmatched: 2. Germline CDR1 reads MDHEN; CDR2 reads SYDVKM. CDR3 loop: CASSLRGRGYTF. CDR3 coding DNA: TGTGCCAGCAGTTTAAGGGGGCGCGGCTACACCTTC.

The CDR3 DNA reads TGTGCCAGTAGGATAACACCGAAGAACACTGAAGCTTTCTTT. It specifies CASRITPKNTEAFF. The rearrangement links TRBV19 to TRBJ1-1; no clear D. CDR1 is LNHDA and CDR2 is SQIVND in the germline V gene (reference sequence). The V and J ends lost 6 bases and 1 base respectively, with 12 bases between them. The CDR3 loop spans 14 amino acids.